This T cell receptor (beta chain) is from a study of shared clonotypes between healthy human individuals. Study overall: Donors consisted of a couple of women and three men between 18 and 49.

Each sorted subset replicate got 200 ng genomic DNA, 25,000 to 35,000 genomes. Here immunoSEQ multiplex PCR was the method, and the copy in TCRdb shows in-frame clones only, minus some. The sample lists around 510,000 clones, around 95% seen once, with 0.05% to 0.08% in the top ten. CDR3 length equals 12 residues. V shed 7 bases and J 6 bases; nucleotides not matched to a gene: 7. Germline-derived CDR1 and CDR2 are SQVTM and ANQGSEA. The genes are TRBV29-1 and TRBJ1-2; 8 bases are a match to TRBD1. The sequenced sample was naive CD4+ T cells sorted from blood. Subset defined: CD45RA+ positively selected. This TCR was sampled from a woman in her 30s in good health. The CDR3 sequence: CSAKTGDDGYTF. The CDR3 nucleotides read TGCAGCGCCAAGACAGGGGACGATGGCTACACCTTC.